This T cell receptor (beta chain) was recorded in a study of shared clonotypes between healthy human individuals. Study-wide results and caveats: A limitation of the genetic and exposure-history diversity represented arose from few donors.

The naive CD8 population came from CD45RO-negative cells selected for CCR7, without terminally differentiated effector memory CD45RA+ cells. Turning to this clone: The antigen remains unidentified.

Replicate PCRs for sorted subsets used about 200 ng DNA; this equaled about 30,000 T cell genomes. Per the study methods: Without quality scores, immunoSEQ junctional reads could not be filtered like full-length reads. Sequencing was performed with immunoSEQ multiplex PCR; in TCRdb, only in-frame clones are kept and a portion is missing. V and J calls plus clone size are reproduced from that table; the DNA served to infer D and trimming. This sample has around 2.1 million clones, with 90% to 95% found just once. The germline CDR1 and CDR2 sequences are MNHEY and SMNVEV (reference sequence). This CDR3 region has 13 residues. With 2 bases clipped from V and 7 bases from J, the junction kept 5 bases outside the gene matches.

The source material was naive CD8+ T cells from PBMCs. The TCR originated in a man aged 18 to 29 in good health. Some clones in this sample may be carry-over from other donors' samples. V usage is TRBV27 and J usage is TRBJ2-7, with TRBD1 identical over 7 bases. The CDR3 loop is CASSLRGQGEQYF. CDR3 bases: TGTGCCAGCAGTTTAAGGGGGCAGGGGGAGCAGTACTTC.